This T cell receptor beta chain came from a study of regulatory T cells in long-lasting Graves disease. Study-wide points: Segments TRBV28, TRBJ1-2 and TRBJ2-5 showed preferential usage in persistent disease. Persistent Graves' cases showed lower TCR diversity than newly diagnosed cases. Few sampled subjects may have lowered accuracy.

This clonotype has more than one count but fewer than ten. Its target is unknown. Noted time point: persistent/refractory GD, antithyroid drugs over 5 years with positive TRAb. The TCR library was made from RNA that had been extracted from PBMCs in TRIzol. The EDTA tubes were filled with 8 to 9.5 milliliters of drawn peripheral blood. Building the TCR beta libraries relied on iRepertoire HTBI primers, and CDR3 regions underwent Arm-PCR. TCRdb reprocessed the multiplex PCR reads via MiXCR and lists one record per CDR3 protein. The table shows about 430,000 distinct CDR3 sequences, with 21% occurring only once. Germline CDR1 reads MNHEY; CDR2 reads SMNVEV (reference sequence). The V end lost 2 bases, the J end lost 5 bases, and 22 bases lay between the germline ends. The CDR3 is 18 residues long.

Sequences were derived from peripheral blood mononuclear cells (PBMCs), sampled when the disease was refractory, from a patient treated with antithyroid drugs. The chain has TRBV27 and TRBJ2-1, with D possibly matching TRBD2 (7 bases). The sequence was obtained from a female donor with Graves disease. As DNA, the CDR3 is TGTGCCAGCAGTTTAGGGTGGCGGGAGAGAGGGGGGGACAATGAGCAGTTCTTC. Translating gives CASSLGWRERGGDNEQFF.